The next 14 T cell receptor beta chains were all read from a single sample in a study of CXCR3-negative and CXCR3-positive naive CD8 T cells. The study, taken as a whole, reports: Relative to CXCR3-negative naive cells, CXCR3-positive naive cells had more hydrophobic TRB CDR3s.

Antigens for these TCRs are unknown. Each TRB cDNA library was prepared by 5' RACE (with UMI labels). One entry per CDR3 protein, without DNA, is what TCRdb gives after re-calling the 5' RACE reads. The table lists approximately 88,000 distinct CDR3 sequences. The sequencing sample was made of naive CXCR3+ CD8+ T cells from blood. Subset described: CD45RO-CCR7+CD27+CD95- naive CD8+ T cells expressing CXCR3 (TNR3+). The receptors were gathered from a human donor in good health. Some clones in this sample may be carry-over from other donors' samples.

The rearrangement joins TRBV28 to TRBJ1-6. CDR3 size: 12 residues. From germline, CDR1 is MDHEN and CDR2 SYDVKM. The CDR3 here is CASSFGDSPLHF.

The chain employs TRBV21-1 and TRBJ1-6. TRBV21-1 is listed as a pseudogene. The CDR3 is made up of 18 amino acids. CDR3: CASSKAGPEFPFNSPLHF.

The V call is TRBV12-3 or TRBV12-4, the J call TRBJ2-2. This CDR3 is 16 amino acids long. CDR3 in amino acids: CASSPPGIANTGELFF.

The chain has TRBV7-9 and TRBJ1-2; with no DNA, the TCRdb D assignment of TRBD1 cannot be verified. This CDR3 comprises 13 residues. Germline V lookup: CDR1 SEHNR, CDR2 FQNEAQ (reference sequence). CDR3 protein: CASSFGRNYGYTF.

This CDR3 reads CASSEAPQGNGELFF. The chain is built from TRBV2 and TRBJ2-2. This CDR3 is 15 amino acids long. Germline lookup yields CDR1 SNHLY and CDR2 FYNNEI.

This rearrangement joins TRBV7-7 to TRBJ2-3; TCRdb reports TRBD1, a call that lacks DNA to check it against. The CDR3 loop spans 15 amino acids. Germline values: CDR1 SSHAT, CDR2 FNYEAQ (reference sequence). The CDR3 here is CASSPLATSTDTQYF.

The J gene is TRBJ2-5, the V gene TRBV6-5; TCRdb proposes TRBD2, but this gene call is untestable without DNA. The CDR3 totals 14 residues. Germline CDR1 MNHEY, CDR2 SVGAGI. The CDR3 spells CASSLPASGETQYF.

V and J are TRBV28 and TRBJ2-7; TCRdb indicates TRBD1, and absent DNA this call remains unverified. The CDR3 sequence is 13 residues long. Per the germline V gene, CDR1 is MDHEN and CDR2 is SYDVKM. CDR3 in amino acids: CASSSGTAMGQYF.

V and J are TRBV29-1 and TRBJ2-4; the D call of TRBD1 rests on TCRdb alone, since no DNA is present to check it. The CDR3 sequence is 14 residues long. Per germline, CDR1 SQVTM and CDR2 ANQGSEA. The CDR3 loop is CSVLGGQELNIQYF.

The V and J genes are TRBV4-3 and TRBJ1-1. This CDR3 contains 16 residues. Germline CDR1 is LGHNA and CDR2 is YSLEER. CDR3 protein: CASSQDPAFMNTEAFF.

This sequence joins TRBV20-1 and TRBJ2-7. Germline values: CDR1 DFQATT, CDR2 SNEGSKA (reference sequence). CDR3 length equals 16 residues. The chain's CDR3 is CSARDLGGRSSYEQYF.

The chain links TRBV6-5 to TRBJ2-7; TCRdb proposes TRBD2, but this gene call is untestable without DNA. Germline V CDR1 and CDR2: MNHEY, SVGAGI. The length of the CDR3 is 16 residues. CDR3 protein: CASSPRGGREFYEQYF.

The chain combines TRBV5-1 with TRBJ1-4; TCRdb proposes TRBD1, but this gene call is untestable without DNA. The germline V gene has CDR1 SGHRS and CDR2 YFSETQ. The CDR3 runs to 13 residues. This chain's CDR3 is CASSLEGVEKLFF.

V and J are TRBV28 and TRBJ2-5; there is no DNA to check the TCRdb D call of TRBD2. Germline CDR1 is MDHEN and CDR2 is SYDVKM. This CDR3 is built from 14 residues. This CDR3 is CASSRRELQETQYF.